This TCR beta chain was observed in a study of beta chain features in type 1 diabetes. Study results and caveats: Within each of all four CD4+ subsets, Type 1 diabetes patients had TCRB CDR3s that were moderately but significantly shorter. Across patients, naive, central memory and Treg TCRB repertoires exhibited apparently greater similarity than was observed across healthy donors.

This clone was counted only a few times. No antigen is known for it. Sequenced material consisted of expressed TCRB transcripts (all of the isolated RNA was reverse transcribed). Sequencing used immunoSEQ multiplex PCR; TCRdb keeps in-frame clones, though not all of them. This table has 400,000 or so clones, around 10% appearing once. This CDR3 is 13 amino acids long. V was pared by 4 bases and J by 7 bases, with 14 bases between. CDR1 and CDR2 (germline): SGHNT, YYREEE (reference sequence). This sequence was found in a man in his thirties or forties with type 1 diabetes. The sequenced sample was central memory CD4+ T cells from blood. The chain links TRBV5-4 to TRBJ2-5; D not certain. CDR3 DNA: TGTGCCAGCAGCCCTGACCGCGATGGGACCCAGTACTTC. Translation gives CASSPDRDGTQYF. Complete variable domain (other parts from reference TRBV5-4 and TRBJ2-5): ETGVTQSPTHLIKTRGQQVTLRCSSQSGHNTVSWYQQALGQGPQFIFQYYREEENGRGNFPPRFSGLQFPNYSSELNVNALELDDSALYLCASSPDRDGTQYFGPGTRLLVL.